A single sample is the source of the 9 T cell receptor beta chains below, sequenced in a study of T cells in Graves' hyperthyroidism and ophthalmopathy. Amplified TCR beta CDR3 regions derived from RNA transcripts. First-round RT-PCR with HTBI primers amplified the TCR CDR3 region. One entry per CDR3 protein, called by TCRdb with MiXCR from the multiplex PCR reads. The table has around 250,000 distinct CDR3 sequences, about 16% seen once. The sequenced sample consisted of blood. Source of these receptors: a woman aged 18-29 years with Graves' ophthalmopathy.

The table lists this clonotype with many counts. The rearrangement links TRBV2 to TRBJ1-1; possible D gene TRBD1, 6 bases. V lost 7 bases and J 1 base, leaving 13 bases between the germline ends. The CDR3 spans 14 residues. Germline V gene lookup returns CDR1 SNHLY and CDR2 FYNNEI. CDR3 in DNA: TGTGCCAGCAAGAGGGACACGGAGAACACTGAAGCTTTCTTT. Amino acid sequence: CASKRDTENTEAFF.

This clonotype occurred many times. The chain employs TRBV25-1 and TRBJ1-2; D gene ambiguous. The CDR3 has 14 amino acids. The V gene lost 2 bases and the J gene lost 3 bases, with 10 bases spanning the gap. Germline V gene sequence: CDR1 MGHDK, CDR2 SYGVNS. This chain's CDR3 is CASSEGWWDYGYTF. DNA for the CDR3: TGTGCCAGCAGTGAAGGGTGGTGGGACTATGGCTACACCTTC.

This clonotype has only a few counts. J is TRBJ2-2 and V is TRBV15; TRBD2 matches at 9 bases. The germline V gene has CDR1 LNHNV and CDR2 YYDKDF (reference sequence). This CDR3 has 17 residues. V shed 1 base and J 4 bases; nucleotides not matched to a gene: 7. CDR3 amino acids: CATSRVGAGGGTGELFF. Here the CDR3 DNA reads TGTGCCACCAGCAGAGTTGGGGCGGGAGGGGGCACCGGGGAGCTGTTTTTT.

This clonotype was detected ten times or more. The rearrangement joins TRBV27 to TRBJ2-7; 8 nucleotides match TRBD1. This CDR3 is built from 14 residues. Germline-derived CDR1 and CDR2 are MNHEY and SMNVEV (reference sequence). With 6 bases clipped from V and 4 bases from J, the junction kept 8 bases outside the gene matches. This CDR3 reads CASSWTGKWYEQYF. CDR3 coding DNA: TGTGCCAGCAGCTGGACAGGGAAATGGTACGAGCAGTACTTC.

Ten or more counts support this clonotype. This chain uses TRBV12-5 with TRBJ1-1; no clear D gene. Trimming took 7 bases from V and 6 from J, leaving 15 bases between them. Looked up from germline, CDR1 is LGHNT and CDR2 is FRNRAP. The CDR3 runs 13 residues. The CDR3 DNA follows: TGTGCTAGTGCCTCGTCGCTTAGAGCTGAAGCTTTCTTT. Encoded protein: CASASSLRAEAFF.

This clonotype was picked up many times. This chain links TRBV11-2 with TRBJ2-1; the match to TRBD2 covers 11 bases. V shed 4 bases, J shed 7 bases, and the junction held 6 bases outside the gene matches. The CDR3 is 15 amino acids. CDR1 is SGHAT and CDR2 is FQNNGV in the germline V gene. The CDR3 nucleotides are TGTGCCAGCAGCTCACTAGCGGGAGTGGAGAATGAGCAGTTCTTC. Protein product: CASSSLAGVENEQFF.

In this sample, this clonotype turned up many times. The V call is TRBV30, the J call TRBJ1-1; a weak D match, TRBD1 (6 bases). The CDR3 runs to 13 residues. The ends were cut back, 4 bases at V and 6 bases at J, with 15 bases in the middle. Germline V gene data show CDR1 as GTSNPN and CDR2 as SVGIG (reference sequence). The CDR3: CAWTPDRLPEAFF. The CDR3 DNA reads as TGTGCCTGGACCCCCGACAGGCTACCTGAAGCTTTCTTT.

Ten or more counts support this clonotype. The chain couples TRBV28 to TRBJ1-1; the D is unclear. Between the trimmed V and J ends, which lost 6 bases and 4 bases, there was a span of 15 bases. This CDR3 has 14 amino acids. The germline gives CDR1 MDHEN, CDR2 SYDVKM. The CDR3 DNA reads as TGTGCCAGCAGCCAGAAATTGTCCGGCACTGAAGCTTTCTTT. Its translation is CASSQKLSGTEAFF.

On this clonotype: A much bigger clone sits one base away, suggesting this may be a read error. The V gene is TRBV15, the J gene TRBJ2-7, with D uncertain. The CDR3 sequence is 13 residues long. Per the germline V gene, CDR1 is LNHNV and CDR2 is YYDKDF (reference sequence). This CDR3 reads CATSRDSVYELYF. CDR3 in DNA: TGTGCCACCAGCAGAGATAGTGTCTACGAGCTGTACTTC.